The following is a TCR beta chain sequence with its context. Libraries were prepared by immunoSEQ multiplex PCR; TCRdb keeps only in-frame clonotypes and omits some of them. The sample holds roughly 95,000 clones, 75% to 95% seen once. The data derive from a study of blood T cell repertoires in COVID-19. Across the study: COVID-19 samples collected from the United States, Italy and Spain covered acute and convalescent phases.

The ends lost 2 bases at V and 4 bases at J; junction bases unmatched: 4. Germline CDR1 MNHNS, CDR2 SASEGT. The CDR3 totals 16 residues. The genes are TRBV6-1 and TRBJ2-5; 13 bases agree with TRBD2. The receptor was derived from a woman aged 45-65 years in a cohort sampled during active COVID-19. The sequenced sample consisted of peripheral blood. The CDR3 is CASSERRLAGGETQYF. In DNA, the CDR3 is TGTGCCAGCAGTGAACGAAGACTAGCGGGAGGAGAGACCCAGTACTTC.